The 12 T cell receptor beta chains presented below share a single source sample, sequenced in a study of blood T cell repertoires in COVID-19. Only in-frame clones appear in the TCRdb table, and some are missing; sequencing was by immunoSEQ multiplex PCR. The sample shows approximately 49,000 clones, around 90% of them seen only once. The sequenced sample consisted of peripheral blood. Receptors originate from a man between 45 and 60 years old with active COVID-19.

V and J are TRBV2 and TRBJ2-5; no reliable D call. The CDR3 is made up of 14 amino acids. V gave up 4 bases and J gave up 2 bases, with 11 bases separating them. CDR1 and CDR2 from the germline V gene are SNHLY and FYNNEI. CDR3 in amino acids: CASSAGRRQETQYF. CDR3 bases: TGTGCCAGCAGTGCTGGCCGGAGACAAGAGACCCAGTACTTC.

The chain recombines TRBV5-3 with TRBJ1-1; D uncertain. TRBV5-3 is filed as an ORF, its function uncertain. The CDR3 contains 16 residues. With 2 bases removed from V and 5 bases from J, the gap between germline ends came to 19 bases. CDR3 in amino acids: CARSLPNGQPGTEAFF. DNA of the CDR3: TGTGCCAGAAGCTTACCTAACGGCCAGCCGGGGACTGAAGCTTTCTTT.

This sequence joins TRBV7-8 and TRBJ1-6; weak D call: TRBD1 (5 bases). This CDR3 has 15 amino acids. Trimming removed 6 bases from V and 3 bases from J, with 12 bases in between. Germline V CDR1 and CDR2: SGHVS, FQNEAQ. CDR3 nucleotide sequence: TGTGCCAGCAGATTGGACAACCACTATAATTCACCCCTCCACTTT. Translated, it gives CASRLDNHYNSPLHF.

The chain carries TRBV3-1 (or the pseudogene TRBV3-2) and TRBJ2-7; 13 nucleotides line up with TRBD2. The CDR3 loop spans 17 amino acids. Germline lookup yields CDR1 LGHDT and CDR2 YNNKEL (reference sequence). The V gene end was trimmed by 1 base and the J gene end by 5 bases; junction bases not matched to a gene: 8. For the CDR3, the DNA is TGTGCCAGCAGCCAAGGTATGAGACTAGCGGGGGGAAACGAGCAGTACTTC. It translates to CASSQGMRLAGGNEQYF.

The V gene is TRBV7-9, the J gene TRBJ1-6; D call uncertain. Germline CDR1 reads SEHNR; CDR2 reads FQNEAQ (reference sequence). Trimming shortened V by 6 bases and J by 6 bases, and 18 bases separated the two germline ends. CDR3 length: 16 amino acids. The CDR3 nucleotides are TGTGCCAGCAGTGTTAACCCCCGGGTTGCTAATTCACCCCTCCACTTT. Translated, it gives CASSVNPRVANSPLHF.

The chain joins TRBV10-3 to TRBJ1-1; a possible D gene is TRBD1 (6 bases). From germline, CDR1 is ENHRY and CDR2 SYGVKD. This CDR3 has 13 residues. V was cut by 10 bases and J by 8 bases, with 20 bases left in between. The DNA of the CDR3 is TGTGCCACGACTGATAATACAGGGTTCGAAGCTTTCTTT. Amino acids: CATTDNTGFEAFF.

This chain's CDR3 is CASSPGGLAGNNEQFF. The CDR3 nucleotides read TGTGCCAGCAGCCCAGGGGGACTAGCGGGGAACAATGAGCAGTTCTTC. The chain uses TRBV7-3 and TRBJ2-1, with TRBD2 matching over 13 bases. The CDR3 is 16 residues long. CDR1 is SGHTA and CDR2 is FQGTGA in the germline V gene. V shed 5 bases, J shed 5 bases, and the junction held 6 bases outside the gene matches.

The chain has TRBV11-3 and TRBJ2-4, with D possibly matching TRBD1 (6 bases). The germline V and J ends were trimmed by 1 base and 0 bases, with 10 bases remaining between them. Germline V gene lookup returns CDR1 SGHNT and CDR2 YENEEA. This CDR3 spans 16 amino acids. The CDR3: CASSLGDTLAKNIQYF. The CDR3 bases are TGTGCCAGCAGCTTAGGGGACACGTTAGCCAAAAACATTCAGTACTTC.

V and J are TRBV2 and TRBJ1-5; no reliable D call. The ends were cut back, 6 bases at V and 1 base at J, with 7 bases in the middle. The germline CDR1 and CDR2 sequences are SNHLY and FYNNEI. The CDR3 sequence is 13 residues long. CDR3 nucleotide sequence: TGTGCCAGCAGCCTGGAGAGCAATCAGCCCCAGCATTTT. Residues: CASSLESNQPQHF. Full variable domain (outside the CDR3, taken from reference TRBV2 and TRBJ1-5): EPEVTQTPSHQVTQMGQEVILRCVPISNHLYFYWYRQILGQKVEFLVSFYNNEISEKSEIFDDQFSVERPDGSNFTLKIRSTKLEDSAMYFCASSLESNQPQHFGDGTRLSIL.

This clone is a singleton in its sample. The chain carries TRBV7-8 and TRBJ2-2; 7 bases agree with TRBD1. The junction had 8 bases not matched to a gene; V was cut back by 5 bases and J by 5 bases. Germline CDR1 reads SGHVS; CDR2 reads FQNEAQ. This CDR3 is built from 15 residues. The CDR3 is CASSARQGRTGELFF. The CDR3 nucleotides are TGTGCCAGCAGCGCCCGACAGGGCCGAACCGGGGAGCTGTTTTTT.

This clone has only one observation. V is TRBV5-1 and J is TRBJ1-3; perhaps TRBD1 as D (6 bases). The CDR3 is 16 amino acids. The V and J ends lost 1 base and 4 bases respectively, with 15 bases between them. Germline V gene lookup returns CDR1 SGHRS and CDR2 YFSETQ. CDR3 residues: CASSLSQGKPGNTIYF. CDR3 bases: TGCGCCAGCAGCTTGTCACAGGGAAAACCCGGAAACACCATATATTTT.

The chain employs TRBV2 and TRBJ2-5; D is perhaps TRBD2 (6 bases). V dropped 7 bases and J dropped 3 bases, with 15 bases sitting between them. The CDR3 loop spans 14 amino acids. The germline V gene encodes CDR1 SNHLY and CDR2 FYNNEI. CDR3 residues: CASTVGGYEETQYF. The CDR3 DNA sequence: TGTGCCAGCACCGTGGGGGGTTACGAAGAGACCCAGTACTTC.